This passage covers 25 T cell receptor beta chains from one sample sequenced in a study of T-cell reconstitution after alpha-beta-depleted transplantation in children. The library targeted TCRbeta and was prepared with unique molecular identifiers. TCRdb used MiXCR to reprocess the PCR reads, holding one entry per CDR3 protein. The sample includes roughly 400,000 distinct CDR3 sequences, about a fifth of them seen just once. The sample was PBMCs from the stem cell graft donor, taken from the stem cell graft. These receptors were collected from a human donor who donated a stem cell graft to a child with acute myeloid leukemia.

This clonotype was found many times. The rearrangement uses TRBV5-1 and TRBJ2-7; 7 bases agree with TRBD1. From germline, CDR1 is SGHRS and CDR2 YFSETQ. J lost 2 bases, V lost 4 bases, and 3 bases had no gene match. This CDR3 region has 13 residues. The CDR3 nucleotides are TGCGCCAGCAGCGTGACAGGGACCTACGAGCAGTACTTC. Amino acid sequence: CASSVTGTYEQYF. The full variable domain, with the rest looked up from reference TRBV5-1 and TRBJ2-7, is KAGVTQTPRYLIKTRGQQVTLSCSPISGHRSVSWYQQTPGQGLQFLFEYFSETQRNKGNFPGRFSGRQFSNSRSEMNVSTLELGDSALYLCASSVTGTYEQYFGPGTRLTVT.

This clonotype appeared a few times. Here the CDR3 reads CASRKGQGYGYTF. The CDR3 DNA is TGTGCCAGCAGGAAAGGGCAGGGCTATGGCTACACCTTC. V usage is TRBV27 and J usage is TRBJ1-2, with D tentatively TRBD1 (5 bases). CDR3 size: 13 residues. Germline V gene lookup returns CDR1 MNHEY and CDR2 SMNVEV (reference sequence). Trimming left V 6 bases short and J 4 bases short, with 12 bases between.

This clonotype has a handful of counts. The genes are TRBV7-8 and TRBJ2-1; 9 bases are shared with TRBD2. The CDR3 runs to 20 residues. The germline CDR1 and CDR2 sequences are SGHVS and FQNEAQ. With V trimmed by 0 bases and J by 0 bases, 12 bases remained unmatched. CDR3 in amino acids: CASSLAHGASGTFSYNEQFF. In nucleotides, the CDR3 is TGTGCCAGCAGCTTAGCGCATGGGGCTAGCGGGACTTTCTCCTACAATGAGCAGTTCTTC.

This clonotype was counted many times. The chain recombines TRBV29-1 with TRBJ2-1; TRBD1 aligns across 7 bases. This CDR3 comprises 15 residues. J lost 8 bases, V lost 4 bases, and 14 bases had no gene match. Germline CDR1 is SQVTM and CDR2 is ANQGSEA. CDR3 nucleotides: TGCAGCGTTGGCCAAACGTCCTACAGGGGCGATGAGCAGTTCTTC. Translation: CSVGQTSYRGDEQFF.

This clonotype was seen a few times. The rearrangement uses TRBV7-9 and TRBJ2-3, with D possibly being TRBD2 (6 bases). Germline CDR1 and CDR2: SEHNR and FQNEAQ (reference sequence). There are 14 residues in the CDR3. Trimming stripped 4 bases from V and 4 bases from J, with 12 bases between. CDR3 bases: TGTGCCAGCAGCTCCCGGGGGTCGCCAGATACGCAGTATTTT. Residues: CASSSRGSPDTQYF.

This clonotype was detected only a few times. This chain joins TRBV7-3 and TRBJ2-1; TRBD2 aligns across 11 bases. V shed 4 bases, J shed 0 bases, and the junction held 11 bases outside the gene matches. This CDR3 is 19 amino acids long. Germline lookup yields CDR1 SGHTA and CDR2 FQGTGA. DNA of the CDR3: TGTGCCAGCAGCTCACCCGGGACTAGCGGACTCAGCTCCTACAATGAGCAGTTCTTC. Encoded protein: CASSSPGTSGLSSYNEQFF.

In this sample, this clonotype turned up a few times. This chain joins TRBV5-1 and TRBJ2-3; TRBD2 matches 8 bases. Germline trimming cut 1 base from V and 2 bases from J; bases unmatched to any gene: 6. Germline CDR1 reads SGHRS; CDR2 reads YFSETQ. The CDR3 is made up of 16 amino acids. CDR3 protein: CASSLRLATYTDTQYF. CDR3 sequence (DNA): TGCGCCAGCAGCTTGCGACTAGCGACATACACAGATACGCAGTATTTT.

This clonotype was counted a few times. This chain joins TRBV29-1 and TRBJ1-2; no clear D. The V end was cut by 7 bases, the J end by 8 bases, with 5 bases between. In germline, CDR1 is SQVTM, CDR2 ANQGSEA. The CDR3 sequence is 8 residues long. CDR3 sequence reads: CSAGGYTF. CDR3 in DNA: TGCAGCGCCGGGGGCTACACCTTC.

This clonotype was recorded many times. V gene TRBV20-1 combines with J gene TRBJ1-1; 8 bases line up with TRBD1. Trimming at V came to 7 bases and at J to 0 bases, leaving 4 bases not matched to a gene. The CDR3 contains 13 residues. Germline V lookup: CDR1 DFQATT, CDR2 SNEGSKA (reference sequence). The CDR3 loop reads CSVQGAMNTEAFF. CDR3 nucleotides: TGCAGTGTCCAGGGGGCGATGAACACTGAAGCTTTCTTT.

The rearrangement uses TRBV9 and TRBJ1-2, with 9 bases identical to TRBD1. The germline V gene has CDR1 SGDLS and CDR2 YYNGEE. The CDR3 has 12 amino acids. V gave up 2 bases and J gave up 8 bases; unmatched junction bases: 1. In DNA, the CDR3 is TGTGCCAGCAGCGTTACAGGGGGCGGCTACACCTTC. Translating it yields CASSVTGGGYTF.

This clonotype was seen repeatedly, ten times or more. This chain uses TRBV11-2 with TRBJ2-5; D possibly matches TRBD1 or TRBD2 (5 bases each). From germline, CDR1 is SGHAT and CDR2 FQNNGV. Trimming removed 5 bases at V and 0 bases at J, with 10 bases between. The CDR3 totals 14 residues. The CDR3 region is CASSPGTDQETQYF. CDR3 nucleotides: TGTGCCAGCAGCCCCGGGACGGACCAAGAGACCCAGTACTTC.

This clonotype was counted ten times or more. J is TRBJ2-1 and V is TRBV14; the D is unclear. CDR3 size: 13 residues. V shed 4 bases and J shed 9 bases, with 13 bases lying between them. Germline V CDR1 and CDR2: SGHDN, FVKESK. CDR3 nucleotides: TGTGCCAGCAGCCCCTCCATCTATGCTGAGCAGTTCTTC. It yields the protein CASSPSIYAEQFF.

This chain uses TRBV20-1 with TRBJ1-5; TRBD1 is a possible D gene (6 bases). V was trimmed by 5 bases and J by 5 bases, leaving 10 bases between them. This CDR3 comprises 12 residues. Germline V gene sequence: CDR1 DFQATT, CDR2 SNEGSKA (reference sequence). The CDR3 sequence: CSARKGDQPQHF. The CDR3 DNA sequence: TGCAGTGCTCGGAAGGGGGATCAGCCCCAGCATTTT.

V gene TRBV9 combines with J gene TRBJ2-2, with D unclear. Germline V CDR1 and CDR2: SGDLS, YYNGEE. The CDR3 covers 13 residues. V dropped 1 base and J dropped 4 bases, with 5 bases sitting between them. The CDR3 nucleotides are TGTGCCAGCAGCGTACACGTCACCGGGGAGCTGTTTTTT. Its protein is CASSVHVTGELFF.

The chain employs TRBV20-1 and TRBJ2-1; 8 positions match TRBD2. The CDR3 covers 16 residues. The trim removed 3 bases at V and 5 bases at J, leaving 12 bases unmatched. Germline values: CDR1 DFQATT, CDR2 SNEGSKA (reference sequence). Here the CDR3 reads CSASSPLIAGHNEQFF. The CDR3, as DNA: TGCAGTGCTAGCTCCCCATTGATAGCGGGACACAATGAGCAGTTCTTC.

The genes are TRBV11-3 and TRBJ2-3; no clear D gene. Per the germline V gene, CDR1 is SGHNT and CDR2 is YENEEA. V lost 4 bases and J 3 bases, leaving 8 bases between the germline ends. The length of the CDR3 is 13 residues. The CDR3 DNA sequence: TGTGCCAGCAGCTCGGAACGTACAGATACGCAGTATTTT. It specifies CASSSERTDTQYF.

This clonotype was picked up many times. The chain joins TRBV10-3 to TRBJ2-1; TRBD2 matches at 13 bases. The CDR3 sequence is 15 residues long. After removal of 8 bases from V and 9 bases from J, the junction contained 10 bases not matched to a gene. CDR1 and CDR2 (germline): ENHRY, SYGVKD. CDR3 loop: CAISERTSGSGEQFF. The CDR3 bases are TGTGCCATCTCCGAGAGGACTAGCGGGAGTGGTGAGCAGTTCTTC.

This clonotype was found a few times. The chain has TRBV6-1 and TRBJ1-1; 7 bases match TRBD1. Germline V gene lookup returns CDR1 MNHNS and CDR2 SASEGT. V was pared by 8 bases and J by 3 bases, with 3 bases of the junction left unmatched. This CDR3 comprises 12 residues. CDR3 protein: CASLQGYTEAFF. CDR3 nucleotide sequence: TGTGCCAGCCTACAGGGGTACACTGAAGCTTTCTTT.

The chain is built from TRBV25-1 and TRBJ2-6; D ambiguous. Per the germline V gene, CDR1 is MGHDK and CDR2 is SYGVNS. This CDR3 spans 15 amino acids. Trimming stripped 8 bases from V and 0 bases from J, with 11 bases between. CDR3 DNA: TGTGCCAGCCTGGGCAGAATCTCTGGGGCCAACGTCCTGACTTTC. The encoded protein is CASLGRISGANVLTF.

This sequence joins TRBV4-3 and TRBJ2-1; D may match TRBD1 or TRBD2 (5 bases each). Germline CDR1 and CDR2: LGHNA and YSLEER. V was pared by 4 bases and J by 9 bases, with 10 bases between. This CDR3 region has 12 residues. The DNA of the CDR3 is TGCGCCAGCAGCCGGGACGGAATTGAGCAGTTCTTC. Protein product: CASSRDGIEQFF.

The V gene is TRBV6-5, the J gene TRBJ2-1, with 7 bases lining up with TRBD2. The V segment lost 0 bases and the J segment 12 bases; nucleotides outside the gene matches: 8. The V gene's germline CDR1 is MNHEY and CDR2 SVGAGI. This CDR3 region has 14 residues. CDR3 bases: TGTGCCAGCAGTTACTCGACTAGCCCGGAAGGGCAGTTCTTC. Protein product: CASSYSTSPEGQFF.

This clonotype was found a few times. The chain uses TRBV7-3 and TRBJ2-7; 8 bases agree with TRBD2. CDR3 length equals 15 residues. In germline, CDR1 is SGHTA, CDR2 FQGTGA. Losses at the gene ends were 5 bases for V and 2 bases for J; bases not matched to a gene: 8. The CDR3 DNA sequence: TGTGCCAGCAGCCAGAGCGGGAGTAAACCCTACGAGCAGTACTTC. It yields the protein CASSQSGSKPYEQYF.

The rearrangement uses TRBV6-1 and TRBJ2-2; D is uncertain. V was trimmed by 2 bases and J by 9 bases, leaving 4 bases between them. Per germline, CDR1 MNHNS and CDR2 SASEGT. CDR3 length: 11 residues. The CDR3 region has the DNA TGTGCCAGCAGTGAAATGTGGGAGCTGTTTTTT. Translating it yields CASSEMWELFF.

This CDR3 is CASGGTKETQYF. The CDR3 nucleotides are TGCGCCAGCGGGGGAACGAAGGAGACCCAGTACTTC. This sequence joins TRBV5-1 and TRBJ2-5; the D gene could be TRBD1 or TRBD2 (5 bases each). The CDR3 totals 12 residues. Per the germline V gene, CDR1 is SGHRS and CDR2 is YFSETQ. Trimming shortened V by 7 bases and J by 5 bases, and 12 bases separated the two germline ends.

The rearrangement links TRBV5-5 to TRBJ1-2; D perhaps matches TRBD1 (5 bases). The V gene lost 0 bases and the J gene lost 7 bases, with 13 bases spanning the gap. Germline assignment: CDR1 SGHKS and CDR2 YYEKEE (reference sequence). This CDR3 has 14 amino acids. The CDR3 DNA reads as TGTGCCAGCAGCTTGGATGGGACCCTTGGTGGCTACACCTTC. Translation gives CASSLDGTLGGYTF.